What follows are 3 T cell receptor beta chains derived from one specimen sequenced in a study of shared clonotypes between healthy human individuals. TCRdb keeps only in-frame clones here, not all; method: immunoSEQ multiplex PCR. Of around 2,000,000 clones in the sample, about 95% were seen once. Naive CD8 cells were CD45RO-negative, positively selected for CCR7, excluding terminally differentiated effector memory CD45RA+ cells. What was sequenced was naive CD8+ T cells sorted from blood. These receptors all come from a man between 18 and 35 years old in good health.

The chain joins TRBV6-6 to TRBJ1-1; a possible D gene is TRBD1 (6 bases). Trimming cost V 0 bases and J 5 bases, with 10 bases left between them. The CDR3 spans 14 residues. In germline, CDR1 is MNHNY, CDR2 SVGAGI (reference sequence). The CDR3 protein is CASSYSVGGTEAFF. The DNA for the CDR3 is TGTGCCAGCAGTTACTCGGTAGGGGGAACTGAAGCTTTCTTT.

V gene TRBV4-1 combines with J gene TRBJ2-1, with D possibly TRBD2 on 6 matching bases. V lost 1 base, J lost 1 base, and 14 bases lay in between. The germline V gene encodes CDR1 MGHRA and CDR2 YSYEKL. The CDR3 covers 17 residues. CDR3 amino acids: CASSQAAGRTSYNEQFF. The DNA for the CDR3 is TGCGCCAGCAGCCAAGCTGCGGGGAGAACTTCCTACAATGAGCAGTTCTTC.

The chain employs TRBV7-8 and TRBJ2-2; 7 positions match TRBD1. The CDR3 loop spans 16 amino acids. Germline V CDR1 and CDR2: SGHVS, FQNEAQ. The V gene end was trimmed by 6 bases and the J gene end by 0 bases; junction bases not matched to a gene: 7. The CDR3 nucleotides are TGTGCCAGCAGTGGCCGGGACAGAACGAACACCGGGGAGCTGTTTTTT. It translates to CASSGRDRTNTGELFF.